This passage covers 13 T cell receptor beta chains from one sample sequenced in a study of neoadjuvant anti-PD-1 for oral cavity cancer. This table comes from immunoSEQ multiplex PCR, and its TCRdb copy is limited to in-frame clones, with some not included. This sample has about 16,000 clones, with about 78% found just once. The source material was PBMCs, sampled before nivolumab (anti-PD-1) treatment. The receptors originated from a person aged 40 to 85 with oral cavity squamous cell carcinoma.

The CDR3, as DNA: TGTGCCAGCAGCGTAGGGGCAGGGGGTTCGAACACCGGGGAGCTGTTTTTT. Its protein product is CASSVGAGGSNTGELFF. The V gene is TRBV9, the J gene TRBJ2-2, with 7 bases fitting TRBD1. The CDR3 contains 17 residues. V was clipped by 0 bases and J by 0 bases; unmatched bases: 5. Looked up from germline, CDR1 is SGDLS and CDR2 is YYNGEE.

The CDR3, as DNA: TGCGCCAGCAGCTTTGTTAAGAACACTGAAGCTTTCTTT. Translating it yields CASSFVKNTEAFF. The rearrangement uses TRBV5-1 and TRBJ1-1; no definite D call. The ends were cut back, 2 bases at V and 1 base at J, with 6 bases in the middle. Germline values: CDR1 SGHRS, CDR2 YFSETQ. The CDR3 runs to 13 residues.

The chain uses TRBV7-9 and TRBJ2-1; possible D gene TRBD1, 6 bases. The V gene lost 2 bases and the J gene lost 7 bases, with 12 bases spanning the gap. The CDR3 is made up of 14 amino acids. Per germline, CDR1 SEHNR and CDR2 FQNEAQ (reference sequence). CDR3 coding DNA: TGTGCCAGCAGCTTACAGGGGTCGGGTAATGAGCAGTTCTTC. Its translation: CASSLQGSGNEQFF.

The chain links TRBV19 to TRBJ2-7; the D call may be TRBD1 or TRBD2 (6 bases each). This CDR3 comprises 14 residues. The germline CDR1 and CDR2 sequences are LNHDA and SQIVND (reference sequence). Trimming cost V 7 bases and J 5 bases, with 18 bases left between them. Here the CDR3 reads CASNLGGMSNEQYF. In nucleotides, the CDR3 is TGTGCCAGTAACTTGGGGGGCATGTCTAACGAGCAGTACTTC.

This sequence joins TRBV6-5 and TRBJ1-3; unclear D gene. Germline lookup yields CDR1 MNHEY and CDR2 SVGAGI. This CDR3 is built from 13 residues. V lost 0 bases, J lost 4 bases, and 4 bases lay in between. This CDR3 reads CASSYSGGNTIYF. Written as DNA, the CDR3 is TGTGCCAGCAGTTACTCTGGCGGAAACACCATATATTTT.

This chain uses TRBV28 with TRBJ2-5; weak D call: TRBD2 (6 bases). There are 15 residues in the CDR3. Germline values: CDR1 MDHEN, CDR2 SYDVKM. The V end was cut by 7 bases, the J end by 4 bases, with 19 bases between. The CDR3 sequence is CASTTPREWGETQYF. In DNA form, the CDR3 reads TGTGCCAGCACAACCCCACGGGAGTGGGGAGAGACCCAGTACTTC.

CDR3 region: CASTGRVYNEQFF. In DNA form, the CDR3 reads TGTGCCAGTACAGGGAGGGTTTACAATGAGCAGTTCTTC. V is TRBV19 and J is TRBJ2-1, with 7 bases aligning to TRBD2. The CDR3 is 13 residues long. Germline CDR1 LNHDA, CDR2 SQIVND (reference sequence). With V trimmed by 7 bases and J by 4 bases, 4 bases remained unmatched.

V and J are TRBV7-8 and TRBJ1-1, with D perhaps matching TRBD1 (6 bases). V gave up 2 bases and J gave up 1 base, with 8 bases separating them. There are 14 residues in the CDR3. Germline CDR1 is SGHVS and CDR2 is FQNEAQ. CDR3 amino acids: CASSLQGQNTEAFF. The CDR3 nucleotides read TGTGCCAGCAGCTTACAGGGACAGAACACTGAAGCTTTCTTT.

The rearrangement uses TRBV27 and TRBJ2-5; TRBD2 matches 11 bases. The CDR3 has 15 residues. Looked up from germline, CDR1 is MNHEY and CDR2 is SMNVEV (reference sequence). Trimming took 7 bases from V and 0 from J; bases not matched to a gene: 4. The CDR3 DNA follows: TGTGCCAGCAATCCTAGCGGGGGGTACCAAGAGACCCAGTACTTC. Translated, it gives CASNPSGGYQETQYF.

To note about this clone: One end of the junction varies from germline; a read error may be responsible. The CDR3: CASSPEHWASVHF. CDR3 nucleotide sequence: TGTGCCAGCAGCCCAGAACATTGGGCCTCGGTGCACTTC. The chain combines TRBV9 with TRBJ2-7; D is unclear. The CDR3 spans 13 residues. In germline, CDR1 is SGDLS, CDR2 YYNGEE.

This clone was detected once. J is TRBJ1-2 and V is TRBV20-1; D is perhaps TRBD1 (5 bases). V lost 3 bases to trimming and J lost 5 bases, with 7 bases between them. Germline-derived CDR1 and CDR2 are DFQATT and SNEGSKA (reference sequence). The CDR3 totals 11 residues. The CDR3 sequence: CSASAGYGYTF. CDR3 coding DNA: TGCAGTGCTAGCGCAGGGTATGGCTACACCTTC.

The chain recombines TRBV6-6 with TRBJ2-1; a possible D gene is TRBD2 (6 bases). The CDR3 covers 13 residues. V shed 9 bases and J shed 4 bases, with 13 bases lying between them. Germline assignment: CDR1 MNHNY and CDR2 SVGAGI (reference sequence). The chain's CDR3 is CASITREYNEQFF. In DNA, the CDR3 is TGTGCCAGTATTACTCGGGAGTACAATGAGCAGTTCTTC.

J is TRBJ1-2 and V is TRBV30, with D possibly TRBD1 on 6 matching bases. CDR1 and CDR2 from the germline V gene are GTSNPN and SVGIG (reference sequence). The CDR3 is 15 amino acids. V gave up 2 bases and J gave up 4 bases, with 17 bases separating them. The CDR3 region is CAWSRGGGVIYGYTF. The CDR3 nucleotides are TGTGCCTGGAGTAGAGGGGGGGGCGTGATCTATGGCTACACCTTC.